One T cell receptor (beta chain) is described in this entry. Its antigen remains unknown. TCRdb keeps only in-frame clones here, not all; method: immunoSEQ multiplex PCR. The sample records about 21,000 clones, around 78% being singletons. The data were taken from a study of CD4+ T cells in melanoma. Notes on the study in general: Neoantigen-specific CD4+ T cells in melanoma reportedly had diverse differentiation states. A reported correlation linked neoantigen-specific CD4+ T cells to CD8+, macrophage and B cell function.

The V gene's germline CDR1 is SGDLS and CDR2 YYNGEE. The ends were cut back, 0 bases at V and 2 bases at J, with 10 bases in the middle. This CDR3 region has 15 residues. J is TRBJ2-3 and V is TRBV9; weak D call: TRBD1 (5 bases). This TCR derives from a human donor with melanoma. CDR3 in amino acids: CASSVGGPPTDTQYF. CDR3 sequence (DNA): TGTGCCAGCAGCGTAGGGGGCCCCCCCACAGATACGCAGTATTTT.